This T cell receptor beta chain was profiled in a study of monozygotic twins with inflammatory bowel disease (dated by TCRdb to about 2019). Regarding the complete study: The complete study included some 28 monozygotic twin pairs: 19 IBD-discordant Danish pairs and nine German pairs, of which four were IBD-concordant and five were IBD-discordant. The search for disease-associated traits relied mainly on comparing IBD patients with their genetically identical healthy co-twins within discordant pairs. Each individual had, on average, about 151 000 unique TCRalpha sequences and 181 000 unique TCRbeta sequences available for analysis.

A roughly 2.5 ml peripheral blood sample was drawn into PAXgene tubes per donor and stored at -80°C. Without any T cell sorting, total RNA was extracted from whole blood using the PAXgene blood miRNA kit on an automated QIAcube. Deep TCRalpha and TCRbeta repertoire profiling with unique molecular barcoding was performed on peripheral blood of monozygotic twin pairs concordant or discordant for inflammatory bowel disease. Smoking habits were recorded for all twin pairs, and individuals were classified as current, former or never smokers. CDR1 SGHRS and CDR2 YFSETQ are derived from the germline V gene. CDR3 length: 15 amino acids, cysteine to phenylalanine. No DNA appears here. Library prep was done by 5' RACE. Each TCR library was prepared from 3,000 to 4,500 ng of total RNA. For each sample, cDNA synthesis was carried out in eight separate reactions using SMARTScribe reverse transcriptase. Unique molecular identifiers containing a 6-nucleotide sample barcode were introduced through template switching during cDNA synthesis. Two nested PCRs of roughly 16 and 10 cycles amplified the TCRalpha and TCRbeta cDNA, and bead purification followed each PCR. Before amplification, the cDNA was treated with uracil DNA-glycosylase and purified using the QIAquick PCR purification kit. The second PCR was the step at which Illumina TruSeq-compatible adapters and sample-specific barcodes were added. Library quality and concentration were assessed using TapeStation and Qubit, and about 5.2 ng of each library was pooled. The pooled libraries were sequenced with 2 x 100 bp reads and custom sequencing primers on an Illumina HiSeq2500 single-index Rapid Run. From the authors' description of their analysis: MiGEC version 1.2.6 was used for UMI-based consensus assembly, which corrected PCR and sequencing errors. V(D)J alignment, clonotype assembly and CDR3 extraction were performed with MiXCR version 2.1.1. To normalise gene usage, clonotype sharing and MAIT/NKT TCR abundance, the top 1000, 10 000 and 20 000 clonotypes in each sample were analysed. After downsampling to 27 000 UMIs, diversity was calculated as the inverse Simpson index using the vegan R package. Paired Mann-Whitney U tests were applied to discordant twin pairs, and Benjamini-Hochberg correction was used for multiple testing. TCRdb reprocessed the raw reads; every CDR3 protein sequence is a single record, and DNA is not supplied. These V and J calls rely on TCRdb rather than the paper's analysis. The table for this sample lists a few hundred thousand distinct CDR3 sequences. Approximately 1.6% of the sample comes from the top ten.

Worth noting for this clonotype: No cognate antigen has been identified for it.

Results the study describes overall, beyond this receptor: Concordant and discordant twins showed no difference in repertoire similarity, possibly because of limited statistical power. Because patients received different immunosuppressive treatments, the repertoires may have picked up extra background noise and variability between individuals. IBD patients had lower TCRbeta repertoire diversity, measured by the inverse Simpson index, than their healthy co-twins. IBD patients shared fewer clonotypes with other individuals than healthy twins did, most markedly in patients showing signs of disease activity. The analysis was unable to tell different T cell subtypes apart. No single strong signal or clonotype linked to IBD turned up in the results, so the idea that one exists was not supported.

Material: blood. The rearranged segments are TRBV5-1 and TRBJ2-3; TCRdb designates TRBD2, a call that cannot be tested without DNA. The sequence derives from a human donor with ulcerative colitis or Crohn's disease, or a healthy co-twin of an affected twin (not recorded which). This receptor carries the CDR3 CASSLRPSGLGTQYF.